This T cell receptor beta chain appears in the sequencing data of a study of blood T cell repertoires in COVID-19. As for the study in general: The United States, Italy and Spain supplied acute and convalescent COVID-19 samples. In each case, the material was cDNA or gDNA derived from T cells, B-cell-depleted T cells, or PBMCs.

Losses at the gene ends were 1 base for V and 4 bases for J; bases not matched to a gene: 4. Germline lookup yields CDR1 SEHNR and CDR2 FQNEAQ (reference sequence). The CDR3 is made up of 15 amino acids. Seattle cases were enrolled at active infection and followed longitudinally. Original handling: For nucleated cells, counts were estimated from reference gene primer amplification. The table came from immunoSEQ multiplex PCR; TCRdb's copy has only in-frame clones and leaves some out. The DNA gave D and trimming, while V, J and clone size come from that table. The table shows 250,000 to 300,000 clones, with 89% occurring only once.

The source is a young woman with COVID-19, enrolled during active disease. The V and J genes are TRBV7-9 and TRBJ1-3; 7 bases align to TRBD1. The sequenced sample consisted of peripheral blood. In nucleotides, the CDR3 is TGTGCCAGCAGCTTAGTCGTAGGGGGCGGAAACACCATATATTTT. This sequence encodes CASSLVVGGGNTIYF.